One sample yielded the 24 T cell receptor beta chains listed below, sequenced in a study of cytomegalovirus exposure and HLA in healthy donors (dated by TCRdb to the late 2010s). The library was obtained by the immunoSEQ multiplex PCR assay. For the multiplex PCR, a mixture combining 60 forward primers for TCR Vbeta segments and 13 reverse primers for TCR Jbeta segments was used. Imported from immuneACCESS, the table was reduced by TCRdb to in-frame sequences with V and J called. These copies leave out some clones; in studies compared against another copy, an unresolved V gene accounts for under half, and the cause of the remainder is not known. This sample holds approximately 41,000 clones; roughly 80% were observed only once. The ten largest clones add up to about 2.9% of the sample. Material for sequencing was PBMCs. These receptors were taken from a man between 50 and 59 years old in good health and CMV-seronegative.

This rearrangement joins TRBV5-1 to TRBJ2-5, with 12 bases matching TRBD2. The J segment lost 4 bases and the V segment lost 4 bases, leaving 11 bases of the junction unmatched. This CDR3 contains 17 residues. Germline CDR1 SGHRS, CDR2 YFSETQ. CDR3 sequence reads: CASSLYGRTSGAETQYF. The CDR3 DNA sequence: TGCGCCAGCAGCCTTTACGGGAGGACTAGCGGGGCAGAGACCCAGTACTTC.

The sample holds one count of this clone. The V call is TRBV5-6, the J call TRBJ2-1, with unresolved D. This CDR3 comprises 14 residues. Trimming shortened V by 0 bases and J by 8 bases, and 12 bases separated the two germline ends. Germline-derived CDR1 and CDR2 are SGHDT and YYEEEE. The CDR3 DNA reads as TGTGCCAGCAGCTTGGGTAGCCCCGAGCATGAGCAGTTCTTC. This codes for CASSLGSPEHEQFF.

This clone was seen once. V is TRBV27 and J is TRBJ2-1; the D is unclear. The CDR3 is 15 amino acids. The V and J ends lost 2 bases and 0 bases respectively, with 8 bases between them. Germline-derived CDR1 and CDR2 are MNHEY and SMNVEV (reference sequence). CDR3 amino acids: CASSLEESSYNEQFF. The DNA for the CDR3 is TGTGCCAGCAGTTTAGAGGAGAGCTCCTACAATGAGCAGTTCTTC.

CDR3 residues: CASMGAGGPNEQFF. The CDR3 coding sequence is TGTGCCAGCATGGGGGCGGGAGGGCCGAATGAGCAGTTCTTC. J is TRBJ2-1 and V is TRBV2; TRBD2 matches 9 bases. V lost 7 bases and J lost 7; bases outside the gene matches: 8. Per the germline V gene, CDR1 is SNHLY and CDR2 is FYNNEI. The CDR3 has 14 amino acids.

Worth noting for this clone: The germline gene is not matched at one end of the junction; a read error may be the cause. The chain uses TRBV7-7 and TRBJ2-3, with TRBD1 identical over 10 bases. Germline CDR1 reads SSHAT; CDR2 reads FNYEAQ (reference sequence). The CDR3 contains 18 residues. The CDR3 loop is CASSSGQGGPISTDTQYF. The DNA for the CDR3 is TGTGCTAGCAGTTCCGGACAGGGGGGACCAATCAGCACAGATACGCAGTATTTT.

This clone was detected a few times. The chain has TRBV6-6 and TRBJ1-4; D gene unclear. Deletions cut 6 bases from V and 5 bases from J, with 7 bases between. Germline V lookup: CDR1 MNHNY, CDR2 SVGAGI (reference sequence). This CDR3 has 12 residues. CDR3 sequence: CASRGRNEKLFF. CDR3 in DNA: TGTGCCAGCAGGGGGAGGAATGAAAAACTGTTTTTT.

This clone has a single count. The chain has TRBV7-3 and TRBJ2-1, with D unresolved. Trimming left V 5 bases short and J 2 bases short, with 10 bases between. CDR3 length: 14 amino acids. CDR1 is SGHTA and CDR2 is FQGTGA in the germline V gene. CDR3 protein: CASSPGSPYNEQFF. CDR3 in DNA: TGTGCCAGCAGCCCAGGATCCCCCTACAATGAGCAGTTCTTC.

The rearrangement links TRBV13 to TRBJ1-1; D gene ambiguous. The CDR3 covers 13 residues. The V end was cut by 1 base, the J end by 1 base, with 4 bases between. Per the germline V gene, CDR1 is PRHDT and CDR2 is FYEKMQ (reference sequence). This CDR3 is CASSLAGNTEAFF. The CDR3 bases are TGTGCCAGCAGCTTAGCGGGGAACACTGAAGCTTTCTTT.

The V and J genes are TRBV6-5 and TRBJ1-2, with TRBD1 matching over 7 bases. Trimming cost V 4 bases and J 8 bases; bases outside gene matches: 13. CDR1 and CDR2 from the germline V gene are MNHEY and SVGAGI. The CDR3 contains 15 residues. The CDR3 here is CASSSSTGVHGGYTF. The DNA for the CDR3 is TGTGCCAGCAGTTCCTCCACAGGGGTTCATGGCGGCTACACCTTC.

The J gene is TRBJ2-3, the V gene TRBV5-1; 7 bases line up with TRBD2. The germline V gene encodes CDR1 SGHRS and CDR2 YFSETQ. V lost 4 bases and J lost 5; bases outside the gene matches: 7. The CDR3 consists of 14 residues. CDR3 DNA sequence: TGCGCCAGCAGCGAGGGCGGGGGAGGAGATACGCAGTATTTT. It translates to CASSEGGGGDTQYF.

The V and J genes are TRBV6-5 and TRBJ2-7; a possible D gene is TRBD2 (5 bases). V lost 0 bases and J lost 5, with 5 bases in between. The CDR3 is made up of 12 amino acids. CDR1 and CDR2 from the germline V gene are MNHEY and SVGAGI. Written as DNA, the CDR3 is TGTGCCAGCAGTTACTCCGGGGACGAGCAGTACTTC. Its translation: CASSYSGDEQYF.

The chain carries TRBV19 and TRBJ1-3, with a weak D call TRBD1 (6 bases). The CDR3 consists of 15 residues. Germline V lookup: CDR1 LNHDA, CDR2 SQIVND (reference sequence). Trimming removed 3 bases at V and 2 bases at J, with 11 bases between. CDR3 DNA sequence: TGTGCCAGTAGTATTGTGCAGGGGACTGGAAACACCATATATTTT. It codes for CASSIVQGTGNTIYF. Combining the CDR3 with reference TRBV19 and TRBJ1-3 gives the whole variable domain DGGITQSPKYLFRKEGQNVTLSCEQNLNHDAMYWYRQDPGQGLRLIYYSQIVNDFQKGDIAEGYSVSREKKESFPLTVTSAQKNPTAFYLCASSIVQGTGNTIYFGEGSWLTVV.

The chain uses TRBV15 and TRBJ2-5; D is perhaps TRBD1 (5 bases). CDR3 length equals 15 residues. Trimming left V 4 bases short and J 6 bases short, with 18 bases between. Germline CDR1 and CDR2: LNHNV and YYDKDF (reference sequence). CDR3 DNA: TGTGCCACCAGCAAAGATAGGGGCAGGTTTCAGACCCAGTACTTC. This codes for CATSKDRGRFQTQYF. The full variable domain, completed using reference TRBV15 and TRBJ2-5, is DAMVIQNPRYQVTQFGKPVTLSCSQTLNHNVMYWYQQKSSQAPKLLFHYYDKDFNNEADTPDNFQSRRPNTSFCFLDIRSPGLGDTAMYLCATSKDRGRFQTQYFGPGTRLLVL.

This chain joins TRBV6-5 and TRBJ2-7, with 12 nucleotides matching TRBD2. With V trimmed by 2 bases and J by 3 bases, 2 bases remained unmatched. Germline V lookup: CDR1 MNHEY, CDR2 SVGAGI. The CDR3 contains 15 residues. The CDR3: CASSYTSGGYYEQYF. The CDR3 DNA reads TGTGCCAGCAGTTACACTAGCGGGGGGTACTACGAGCAGTACTTC.

This clone occurred a few times. The chain uses TRBV6-1 and TRBJ2-7; 9 nucleotides line up with TRBD1. The CDR3 loop spans 17 amino acids. Trimming at V came to 2 bases and at J to 9 bases, leaving 17 bases not matched to a gene. CDR1 is MNHNS and CDR2 is SASEGT in the germline V gene. For the CDR3, the DNA is TGTGCCAGCAGTGAATGGGGGACAGGGAGATTAGAGGCAGCGCAGTACTTC. Its translation is CASSEWGTGRLEAAQYF.

This clone was counted a single time. The chain couples TRBV5-1 to TRBJ2-2; 9 positions match TRBD1. The CDR3 is made up of 15 amino acids. The germline V gene encodes CDR1 SGHRS and CDR2 YFSETQ. V lost 6 bases and J lost 3; bases outside the gene matches: 6. CDR3 amino acids: CASTKRTGDTGELFF. The CDR3 nucleotides are TGCGCCAGCACCAAGAGGACAGGGGACACCGGGGAGCTGTTTTTT.

This clone was counted only a few times. The V gene is TRBV29-1, the J gene TRBJ2-1; a possible D gene is TRBD1 (6 bases). This CDR3 is built from 13 residues. Trimming stripped 3 bases from V and 9 bases from J, with 15 bases between. CDR1 and CDR2 (germline): SQVTM, ANQGSEA. CDR3 amino acids: CSVEKIQGAEQFF. The DNA for the CDR3 is TGCAGCGTTGAGAAGATACAGGGTGCTGAGCAGTTCTTC.

The V gene is TRBV7-9, the J gene TRBJ2-2, with TRBD2 matching 9 bases. J gave up 6 bases and V 5 bases, and 13 bases lay outside the gene matches. The germline gives CDR1 SEHNR, CDR2 FQNEAQ (reference sequence). The CDR3 sequence is 17 residues long. The CDR3 is CASSPPGGGGAAGELFF. The CDR3 DNA reads as TGTGCCAGCAGCCCCCCAGGTGGCGGGGGGGCCGCCGGGGAGCTGTTTTTT. Looking up the rest from reference TRBV7-9 and TRBJ2-2 gives the full variable domain: DTGVSQNPRHKITKRGQNVTFRCDPISEHNRLYWYRQTLGQGPEFLTYFQNEAQLEKSRLLSDRFSAERPKGSFSTLEIQRTEQGDSAMYLCASSPPGGGGAAGELFFGEGSRLTVL.

The V and J genes are TRBV9 and TRBJ2-1; 8 nucleotides align to TRBD2. The CDR3 contains 14 residues. V lost 0 bases to trimming and J lost 9 bases; unmatched junction nucleotides: 5. The germline V gene has CDR1 SGDLS and CDR2 YYNGEE. The CDR3 loop is CASSVVRGGGEQFF. CDR3 bases: TGTGCCAGCAGCGTAGTCCGGGGGGGAGGTGAGCAGTTCTTC.

The chain has TRBV6-5 and TRBJ1-2; D is perhaps TRBD1 (5 bases). The germline CDR1 and CDR2 sequences are MNHEY and SVGAGI. Deletions cut 6 bases from V and 3 bases from J, with 11 bases between. There are 13 residues in the CDR3. The CDR3 DNA reads as TGTGCCAGCAGGCGGGACGTCGACTATGGCTACACCTTC. Translating it yields CASRRDVDYGYTF.

This clone was seen more than once but under ten times. This chain joins TRBV29-1 and TRBJ1-2; no clear D gene. The CDR3 has 11 amino acids. Germline CDR1 reads SQVTM; CDR2 reads ANQGSEA. V lost 3 bases to trimming and J lost 2 bases, with 4 bases between them. The CDR3 DNA sequence: TGCAGCGTTGATCAGAACTATGGCTACACCTTC. It yields the protein CSVDQNYGYTF. The complete variable domain, with remaining parts taken from reference TRBV29-1 and TRBJ1-2, reads SAVISQKPSRDICQRGTSLTIQCQVDSQVTMMFWYRQQPGQSLTLIATANQGSEATYESGFVIDKFPISRPNLTFSTLTVSNMSPEDSSIYLCSVDQNYGYTFGSGTRLTVV.

J is TRBJ1-5 and V is TRBV19; D is undetermined. From germline, CDR1 is LNHDA and CDR2 SQIVND (reference sequence). The CDR3 length is 17 residues. Trimming stripped 11 bases from V and 0 bases from J, with 23 bases between. The CDR3 is CAGGSPTSLLSNQPQHF. The CDR3 DNA reads TGTGCCGGAGGCAGTCCGACCTCGTTACTTAGCAATCAGCCCCAGCATTTT. The full variable domain, rest sourced from reference TRBV19 and TRBJ1-5, is DGGITQSPKYLFRKEGQNVTLSCEQNLNHDAMYWYRQDPGQGLRLIYYSQIVNDFQKGDIAEGYSVSREKKESFPLTVTSAQKNPTAFYLCAGGSPTSLLSNQPQHFGDGTRLSIL.

This clone was observed a handful of times. CDR3 DNA sequence: TGCGCCAGCAGCCAAGTCCGTGGTAGTCACGAGCAGTACTTC. The encoded protein is CASSQVRGSHEQYF. The chain carries TRBV4-3 and TRBJ2-5; D ambiguous. The J call may not be correct, given that the DNA end is closer to TRBJ2-7. In germline, CDR1 is LGHNA, CDR2 YSLEER. This CDR3 has 14 residues.

The V and J genes are TRBV28 and TRBJ2-5; 9 bases align to TRBD2. The DNA matches TRBJ2-7 better at its end, which makes the J call doubtful. The CDR3 contains 14 residues. CDR1 is MDHEN, CDR2 SYDVKM, per germline. CDR3 protein: CASSGGGLANEQYF. The CDR3 DNA follows: TGTGCCAGCAGTGGGGGGGGACTAGCCAACGAGCAGTACTTC.